This T cell receptor (beta chain) was sequenced in a study of T cell changes during pregnancy in multiple sclerosis. V lost 5 bases and J lost 0, with 12 bases in between. The CDR3 spans 15 residues. Germline CDR1 SEHNR, CDR2 FQNEAQ (reference sequence). The table came from immunoSEQ multiplex PCR; TCRdb's copy has only in-frame clones and leaves some out. Seen here are approximately 25,000 clones, 86% observed once, and the top ten hold about 13%. The TCR was taken from a female donor in good health, enrolled as a control in a pregnancy study. The source material was CD8+ T cells from peripheral blood mononuclear cells, sampled in the first trimester of pregnancy. This chain uses TRBV7-9 with TRBJ2-3; D is perhaps TRBD2 (5 bases). This CDR3 reads CASSPPGVSTDTQYF. DNA for the CDR3: TGTGCCAGCAGCCCCCCCGGGGTTAGCACAGATACGCAGTATTTT. Looking up the rest from reference TRBV7-9 and TRBJ2-3 gives the full variable domain: DTGVSQNPRHKITKRGQNVTFRCDPISEHNRLYWYRQTLGQGPEFLTYFQNEAQLEKSRLLSDRFSAERPKGSFSTLEIQRTEQGDSAMYLCASSPPGVSTDTQYFGPGTRLTVL.